This T cell receptor beta chain was sequenced during a study of shared clonotypes between healthy human individuals. Study results and caveats: Naive subsets, compared against memory subsets, generally had larger estimated richness values.

The data were produced by immunoSEQ multiplex PCR, yet TCRdb's version contains in-frame clones alone and is incomplete. The table has 2 million to 2.5 million clones, over 85% seen once. A word on this clone: Its antigen is unidentified.

Material for sequencing was naive CD4+ T cells from PBMCs. The subset here: CD45RA+ positively selected. The receptor was derived from a man aged 18 to 30 in good health. Some clones in this sample may be carry-over from other donors' samples.

This CDR3 reads CASSARGHYGYTF. The CDR3, as DNA: TGTGCCAGCAGCGCCAGGGGACACTATGGCTACACCTTC. J is TRBJ1-2 and V is TRBV11-2, with TRBD1 as a possible D gene (6 bases). Germline V gene data show CDR1 as SGHAT and CDR2 as FQNNGV. This CDR3 is built from 13 residues. V dropped 5 bases and J dropped 3 bases, with 10 bases sitting between them.